The 14 T cell receptor beta chains reported below all come from one sample, sequenced in a study of cytomegalovirus exposure and HLA in healthy donors. Data came from immunoSEQ multiplex PCR; TCRdb stores just in-frame clones and leaves some out. The sample lists approximately 59,000 clones, around 93% occurring once. The sequenced sample was PBMCs. The receptor source for this set is a woman aged 18 to 35 in good health and CMV-seropositive.

This clone was seen a single time. In DNA form, the CDR3 reads TGTGCCAGCAGCCGGGGTTACAATGAGCAGTTCTTC. Its translation: CASSRGYNEQFF. The chain recombines TRBV5-4 with TRBJ2-1, with D possibly matching TRBD2 (5 bases). Trimming shortened V by 4 bases and J by 4 bases, and 6 bases separated the two germline ends. The CDR3 runs 12 residues. Per the germline V gene, CDR1 is SGHNT and CDR2 is YYREEE (reference sequence).

The chain employs TRBV2 and TRBJ1-5; D is unclear. Germline lookup yields CDR1 SNHLY and CDR2 FYNNEI. V was trimmed by 4 bases and J by 0 bases, leaving 7 bases between them. There are 14 residues in the CDR3. CDR3 in amino acids: CASSGPHSNQPQHF. CDR3 bases: TGTGCCAGCAGTGGGCCTCATAGCAATCAGCCCCAGCATTTT.

The chain uses TRBV6-1 and TRBJ1-5; TRBD1 matches at 8 bases. Losses at the gene ends were 3 bases for V and 4 bases for J; bases not matched to a gene: 8. The CDR3 extends over 16 amino acids. Germline CDR1 is MNHNS and CDR2 is SASEGT. CDR3 loop: CASSEKGQVSNQPQHF. Written as DNA, the CDR3 is TGTGCCAGCAGTGAGAAGGGACAGGTTTCTAATCAGCCCCAGCATTTT.

This sequence joins TRBV5-1 and TRBJ2-7, with D unresolved. Germline CDR1 is SGHRS and CDR2 is YFSETQ. Between the trimmed V and J ends, which lost 0 bases and 0 bases, there was a span of 13 bases. There are 16 residues in the CDR3. The CDR3 sequence: CASSLGDFRSSYEQYF. The CDR3 bases are TGCGCCAGCAGCTTGGGTGACTTTAGGAGCTCCTACGAGCAGTACTTC. The full variable domain, completed using reference TRBV5-1 and TRBJ2-7, is KAGVTQTPRYLIKTRGQQVTLSCSPISGHRSVSWYQQTPGQGLQFLFEYFSETQRNKGNFPGRFSGRQFSNSRSEMNVSTLELGDSALYLCASSLGDFRSSYEQYFGPGTRLTVT.

CDR3: CASSRGLAGGPSLVSSYNEQFF. Written as DNA, the CDR3 is TGTGCCAGTAGTAGGGGACTAGCGGGGGGGCCATCTTTAGTCAGCTCCTACAATGAGCAGTTCTTC. V is TRBV19 and J is TRBJ2-1, with 16 nucleotides matching TRBD2. V trimming: 4 bases; J trimming: 0 bases; junction bases outside the gene matches: 15. Germline CDR1 and CDR2: LNHDA and SQIVND (reference sequence). The CDR3 has 22 amino acids.

This sequence joins TRBV19 and TRBJ1-2, with TRBD1 matching over 7 bases. J was trimmed by 5 bases and V by 5 bases; bases with no gene match: 2. Germline CDR1 reads LNHDA; CDR2 reads SQIVND (reference sequence). CDR3 length: 12 residues. CDR3 loop: CASSLTGYGYTF. CDR3 bases: TGTGCCAGTAGTCTGACAGGGTATGGCTACACCTTC.

The chain joins TRBV5-4 to TRBJ2-3; D is unclear. The CDR3 contains 12 residues. The germline CDR1 and CDR2 sequences are SGHNT and YYREEE (reference sequence). V was shortened by 3 bases and J by 6 bases, with 8 bases between the two germline ends. The CDR3 DNA reads as TGTGCCAGCAGCTCCGGGTCCGATACGCAGTATTTT. Translating it yields CASSSGSDTQYF.

The chain carries TRBV5-1 and TRBJ1-2, with 7 positions matching TRBD1. V was clipped by 4 bases and J by 2 bases; unmatched bases: 2. Germline lookup yields CDR1 SGHRS and CDR2 YFSETQ. The CDR3 has 13 amino acids. CDR3 loop: CASSQTGNYGYTF. In nucleotides, the CDR3 is TGCGCCAGCAGCCAGACAGGGAACTATGGCTACACCTTC.

This chain links TRBV14 with TRBJ1-4; D is undetermined. The CDR3 length is 16 residues. Trimming took 4 bases from V and 7 from J, leaving 19 bases between them. From germline, CDR1 is SGHDN and CDR2 FVKESK. CDR3 loop: CASSPGRHLKSEKLFF. CDR3 bases: TGTGCCAGCAGCCCAGGCAGGCATCTCAAAAGTGAAAAACTGTTTTTT.

This clone rates as medium-sized (0.01 to 0.1%). In the same sample, other DNA sequences code for this CDR3. The chain recombines TRBV5-4 with TRBJ1-2; 7 bases are shared with TRBD1. CDR1 SGHNT and CDR2 YYREEE come from the germline V gene (reference sequence). Germline trimming cut 1 base from V and 4 bases from J; bases unmatched to any gene: 7. The CDR3 is 15 amino acids. DNA of the CDR3: TGTGCCAGCAGCTTGACAGGGGCGATGAGCTATGGCTACACCTTC. Amino acid sequence: CASSLTGAMSYGYTF.

This chain links TRBV6-1 with TRBJ1-3; D may be TRBD1 (5 bases). Trimming shortened V by 3 bases and J by 4 bases, and 16 bases separated the two germline ends. The CDR3 loop spans 16 amino acids. CDR1 MNHNS and CDR2 SASEGT come from the germline V gene. The CDR3 reads CASSELPGTGGNTIYF. CDR3 sequence (DNA): TGTGCCAGCAGTGAGTTACCGGGGACTGGGGGAAACACCATATATTTT.

The chain employs TRBV4-3 and TRBJ2-2, with D possibly being TRBD1 (7 bases). V was clipped by 1 base and J by 7 bases, with 13 bases between them. The CDR3 covers 15 residues. CDR1 LGHNA and CDR2 YSLEER come from the germline V gene. CDR3 sequence: CASSQVMQGGGELFF. DNA of the CDR3: TGCGCCAGCAGCCAAGTGATGCAGGGGGGCGGGGAGCTGTTTTTT.

The chain joins TRBV7-9 to TRBJ2-7, with a tentative D call TRBD1 (6 bases). V gave up 5 bases and J gave up 7 bases, with 9 bases separating them. The CDR3 totals 11 residues. Germline-derived CDR1 and CDR2 are SEHNR and FQNEAQ (reference sequence). Here the CDR3 reads CASSPDREQYF. CDR3 sequence (DNA): TGTGCCAGCAGCCCCGACAGGGAGCAGTACTTC.

The V gene is TRBV4-1, the J gene TRBJ2-3; TRBD1 matches at 11 bases. Germline CDR1 MGHRA, CDR2 YSYEKL. After removal of 3 bases from V and 6 bases from J, the junction contained 8 bases not matched to a gene. The CDR3 loop spans 16 amino acids. DNA for the CDR3: TGCGCCAGCAGCCACCGTTACGGACAGGGGGCCGATACGCAGTATTTT. It yields the protein CASSHRYGQGADTQYF.